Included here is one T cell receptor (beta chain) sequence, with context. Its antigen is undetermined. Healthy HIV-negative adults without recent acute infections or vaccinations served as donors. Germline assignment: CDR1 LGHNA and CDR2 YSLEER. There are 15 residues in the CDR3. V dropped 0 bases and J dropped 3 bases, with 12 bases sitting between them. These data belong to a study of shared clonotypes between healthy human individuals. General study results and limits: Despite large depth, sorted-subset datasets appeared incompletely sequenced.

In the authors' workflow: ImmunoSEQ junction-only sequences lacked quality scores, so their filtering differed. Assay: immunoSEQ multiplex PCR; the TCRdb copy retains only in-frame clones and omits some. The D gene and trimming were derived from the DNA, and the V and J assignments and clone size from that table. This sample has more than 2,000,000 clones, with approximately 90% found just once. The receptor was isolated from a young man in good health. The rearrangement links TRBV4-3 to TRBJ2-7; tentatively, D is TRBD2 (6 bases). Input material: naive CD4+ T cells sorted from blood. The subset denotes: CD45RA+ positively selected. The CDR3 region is CASSQERPGDYEQYF. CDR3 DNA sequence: TGCGCCAGCAGCCAAGAGCGGCCGGGGGACTACGAGCAGTACTTC.